One sample yielded the 7 T cell receptor beta chains listed below, sequenced in a study of T cells in Graves' hyperthyroidism and ophthalmopathy. The source material, RNA transcripts, was used to amplify TCR beta CDR3 regions. A set of HTBI primers served as the primers for a first-round RT-PCR of the TCR CDR3. One entry per CDR3 protein results from TCRdb running MiXCR on the multiplex PCR reads. The table lists approximately 380,000 distinct CDR3 sequences, about 18% of them singletons, with around 3.6% in the top ten. Sequenced material: blood. These receptors were obtained from a woman under 30 with Graves' hyperthyroidism.

This clonotype has at least ten counts. The rearrangement uses TRBV6-5 and TRBJ2-7; 7 nucleotides align to TRBD1. The V segment lost 4 bases and the J segment 5 bases; nucleotides outside the gene matches: 8. The CDR3 consists of 14 residues. Germline CDR1 and CDR2: MNHEY and SVGAGI. In DNA form, the CDR3 reads TGTGCCAGCAGTTCTGACAGGGCTCGGGACGAGCAGTACTTC. Amino acid sequence: CASSSDRARDEQYF.

This clonotype occurred many times. The chain couples TRBV5-1 to TRBJ2-7, with D tentatively TRBD1 or TRBD2 (5 bases each). V gave up 4 bases and J gave up 4 bases, with 18 bases separating them. Germline CDR1 reads SGHRS; CDR2 reads YFSETQ. The CDR3 runs to 15 residues. The DNA for the CDR3 is TGCGCCAGCAGCCCCTCCAGGGACGCCGGATACGAGCAGTACTTC. Its protein product is CASSPSRDAGYEQYF.

This clonotype was found many times. This chain uses TRBV6-1 with TRBJ1-1, with D perhaps matching TRBD1 (6 bases). The CDR3 loop spans 15 amino acids. Trimming took off 7 bases at V and 7 bases at J, with 22 bases between the two ends. The germline gives CDR1 MNHNS, CDR2 SASEGT. This chain's CDR3 is CASTKRGGKTGEAFF. DNA of the CDR3: TGTGCCAGCACTAAACGAGGGGGTAAGACGGGTGAAGCTTTCTTT.

The chain combines TRBV4-1 with TRBJ2-5; 9 nucleotides match TRBD1. CDR1 and CDR2 (germline): MGHRA, YSYEKL. CDR3 size: 15 residues. The junction had 6 bases not matched to a gene; V was cut back by 3 bases and J by 4 bases. The CDR3 DNA sequence: TGCGCCAGCAGCCAGGTGGACAGGGGTGGAGAGACCCAGTACTTC. This translates into CASSQVDRGGETQYF.

The rearrangement links TRBV9 to TRBJ1-5, with unresolved D. Germline CDR1 SGDLS, CDR2 YYNGEE. V shed 0 bases and J shed 3 bases, with 10 bases lying between them. The CDR3 extends over 15 amino acids. Written as DNA, the CDR3 is TGTGCCAGCAGCGTAGATGGCGGACCCAATCAGCCCCAGCATTTT. It encodes CASSVDGGPNQPQHF.

Remarks on this clonotype: The junction does not match germline at one end; this may be a read error. The gene calls are TRBV7-3 and TRBJ1-5; D gene unclear. The germline gives CDR1 SGHTA, CDR2 FQGTGA. This CDR3 spans 13 amino acids. The CDR3 here is CASSLVRTQPQHF. The CDR3 DNA sequence: TGTGCCAGCAGCTTGGTCAGGACTCAGCCTCAGCATTTT. Combining the CDR3 with reference TRBV7-3 and TRBJ1-5 gives the whole variable domain GAGVSQTPSNKVTEKGKYVELRCDPISGHTALYWYRQSLGQGPEFLIYFQGTGAADDSGLPNDRFFAVRPEGSVSTLKIQRTERGDSAVYLCASSLVRTQPQHFGDGTRLSIL.

This clonotype appeared many times. The chain carries TRBV20-1 and TRBJ2-5; no firm D call. V lost 5 bases and J 2 bases, leaving 18 bases between the germline ends. The CDR3 covers 15 residues. The V gene's germline CDR1 is DFQATT and CDR2 SNEGSKA (reference sequence). The CDR3 DNA follows: TGCAGTGCTGGCCCCCCCGATGTACGACAAGAGACCCAGTACTTC. Its translation is CSAGPPDVRQETQYF.